Each of the 2 T cell receptor beta chains below was sequenced from the same sample in a study of cytomegalovirus exposure and HLA in healthy donors. Some clones are missing from TCRdb's copy, which holds only in-frame ones; the method was immunoSEQ multiplex PCR. The sample holds over 150,000 clones, 86% seen once. Sequencing was carried out using PBMCs. Receptor source: a woman under 30 in good health and CMV-seronegative.

This clone appeared once. The gene calls are TRBV2 and TRBJ1-5; TRBD1 is a possible D gene (5 bases). CDR3 size: 13 residues. Germline-derived CDR1 and CDR2 are SNHLY and FYNNEI. V dropped 6 bases and J dropped 4 bases, with 10 bases sitting between them. The CDR3 bases are TGTGCCAGCAGACCGACAGAGAATCAGCCCCAGCATTTT. Its translation: CASRPTENQPQHF.

The rearrangement links TRBV27 to TRBJ2-1; D ambiguous. The germline V gene has CDR1 MNHEY and CDR2 SMNVEV (reference sequence). CDR3 size: 13 residues. Trimming removed 4 bases at V and 2 bases at J, with 6 bases between. The CDR3 sequence is CASSWAPYNEQFF. In nucleotides, the CDR3 is TGTGCCAGCAGTTGGGCCCCCTACAATGAGCAGTTCTTC.